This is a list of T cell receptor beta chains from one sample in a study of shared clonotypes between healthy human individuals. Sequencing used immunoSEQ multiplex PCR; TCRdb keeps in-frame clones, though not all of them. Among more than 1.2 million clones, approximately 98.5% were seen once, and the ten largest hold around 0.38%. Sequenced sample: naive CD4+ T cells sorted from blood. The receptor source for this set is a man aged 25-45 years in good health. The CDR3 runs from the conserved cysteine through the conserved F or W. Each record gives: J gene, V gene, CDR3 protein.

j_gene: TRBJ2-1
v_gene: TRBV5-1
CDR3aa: CASSLGLAANEQFF

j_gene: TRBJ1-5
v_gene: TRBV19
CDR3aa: CASRTLDISNQPQHF

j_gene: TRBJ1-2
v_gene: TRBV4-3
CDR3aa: CASSQEVFRAPGYTF

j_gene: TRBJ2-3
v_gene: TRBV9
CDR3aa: CASSVEIEGTSSTDTQYF

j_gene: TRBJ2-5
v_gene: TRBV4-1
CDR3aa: CASSQVRTGVETQYF

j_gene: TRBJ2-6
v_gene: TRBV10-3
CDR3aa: CAISESGQGTSGANVLTF

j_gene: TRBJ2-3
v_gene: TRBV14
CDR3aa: CASSQDLGASTQYF

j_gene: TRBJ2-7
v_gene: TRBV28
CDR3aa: CASSLTGIYEQYF

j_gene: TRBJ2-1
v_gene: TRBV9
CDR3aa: CASSVGLMGGGSSYNEQFF

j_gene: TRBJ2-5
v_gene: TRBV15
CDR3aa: CATSRSEQETQYF

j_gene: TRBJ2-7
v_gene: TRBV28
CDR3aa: CASSSTGAYEQYF

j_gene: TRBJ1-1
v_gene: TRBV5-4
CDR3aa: CASSYTGTGAAEAFF

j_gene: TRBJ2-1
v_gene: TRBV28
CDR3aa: CASSPTSGIGNEQFF

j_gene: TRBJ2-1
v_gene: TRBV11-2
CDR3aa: CASSPRLAGVIANEQFF

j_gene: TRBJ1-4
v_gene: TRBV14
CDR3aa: CASSETRGSREKLFF

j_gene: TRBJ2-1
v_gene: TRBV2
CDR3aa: CASKRNEQFF

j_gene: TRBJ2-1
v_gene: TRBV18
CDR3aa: CASSPTTGVNEQFF

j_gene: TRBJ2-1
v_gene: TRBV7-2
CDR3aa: CASSLVLAGERAREQFF

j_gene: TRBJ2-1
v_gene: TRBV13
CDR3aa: CASSLRGRANYNEQFF

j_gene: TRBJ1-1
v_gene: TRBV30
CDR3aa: CAWNRRFEAFF

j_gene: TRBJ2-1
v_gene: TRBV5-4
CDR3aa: CASSLAPGEQFF

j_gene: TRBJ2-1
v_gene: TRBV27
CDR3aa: CASNVGTPPGEQFF

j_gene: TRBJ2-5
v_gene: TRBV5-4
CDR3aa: CASSLSTSGVSKETQYF

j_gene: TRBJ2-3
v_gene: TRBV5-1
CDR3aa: CASSLAQTSSTDTQYF

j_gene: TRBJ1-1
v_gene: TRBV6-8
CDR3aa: CAPPGILNTEAFF

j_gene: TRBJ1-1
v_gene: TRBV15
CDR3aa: CATSRVEHTEAFF

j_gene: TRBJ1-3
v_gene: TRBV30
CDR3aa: CALAVGNTIYF

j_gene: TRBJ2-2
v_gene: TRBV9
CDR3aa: CASSVLGTPNTGELFF

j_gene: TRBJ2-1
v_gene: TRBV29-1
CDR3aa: CSVPAAGIRDEQFF

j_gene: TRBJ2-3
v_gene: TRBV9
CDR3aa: CASSVVGTDTQYF

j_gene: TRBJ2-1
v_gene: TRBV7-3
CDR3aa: CASSLVGDSYNEQFF

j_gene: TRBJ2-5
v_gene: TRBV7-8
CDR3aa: CASSLVGSGLLQETQYF

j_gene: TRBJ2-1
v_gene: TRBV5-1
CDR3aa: CASIPTSGQYNEQFF

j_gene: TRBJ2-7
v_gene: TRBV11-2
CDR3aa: CASSFISGGEQYF

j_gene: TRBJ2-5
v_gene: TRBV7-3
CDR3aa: CASSLGASETQYF

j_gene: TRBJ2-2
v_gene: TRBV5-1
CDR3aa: CASSYSGPTGELFF